The 11 T cell receptor beta chains in this list originate from one sample, sequenced in a study of cytomegalovirus exposure and HLA in healthy donors. Profiling relied on immunoSEQ multiplex PCR, and the TCRdb table lists in-frame clones only, not all of them. The sample has around 120,000 clones, around 89% seen once. The sample consisted of PBMCs. These receptors all come from a woman aged 18-30 years in good health and CMV-seropositive.

The chain uses TRBV9 and TRBJ1-1; D not resolved. The CDR3 sequence is 15 residues long. V was clipped by 4 bases and J by 6 bases, with 19 bases between them. CDR1 and CDR2 from the germline V gene are SGDLS and YYNGEE. This chain's CDR3 is CASSTHKSRGPEAFF. CDR3 nucleotides: TGTGCCAGCAGCACTCACAAGTCCCGAGGGCCTGAAGCTTTCTTT. Full variable domain (outside the CDR3, taken from reference TRBV9 and TRBJ1-1): DSGVTQTPKHLITATGQRVTLRCSPRSGDLSVYWYQQSLDQGLQFLIQYYNGEERAKGNILERFSAQQFPDLHSELNLSSLELGDSALYFCASSTHKSRGPEAFFGQGTRLTVV.

This clone was seen a single time. The chain employs TRBV30 and TRBJ1-6; possibly TRBD1 for D (5 bases). V was cut by 3 bases and J by 0 bases, with 9 bases left in between. Germline CDR1 and CDR2: GTSNPN and SVGIG (reference sequence). This CDR3 is built from 15 residues. The CDR3 DNA is TGTGCCTGGAGGGGGGGTAGCTCCTATAATTCACCCCTCCACTTT. This sequence encodes CAWRGGSSYNSPLHF.

This clone was counted a single time. The chain uses TRBV19 and TRBJ1-2; 9 nucleotides line up with TRBD1. The V and J ends lost 5 bases and 5 bases, in that order; junction bases with no gene match: 3. This CDR3 has 13 amino acids. Germline CDR1 is LNHDA and CDR2 is SQIVND (reference sequence). CDR3 DNA: TGTGCCAGTAGTTCACAGGGGGCGTATGGCTACACCTTC. Residues: CASSSQGAYGYTF.

The chain has TRBV29-1 and TRBJ1-1, with D possibly TRBD1 on 6 matching bases. Germline V gives CDR1 SQVTM, CDR2 ANQGSEA. The CDR3 has 14 residues. V was trimmed by 6 bases and J by 1 base, leaving 15 bases between them. Here the CDR3 DNA reads TGCAGCGTCACCCTGGGGGGGCCGAACACTGAAGCTTTCTTT. It specifies CSVTLGGPNTEAFF.

The rearrangement uses TRBV18 and TRBJ2-1; D remains ambiguous. Between the trimmed V and J ends, which lost 9 bases and 9 bases, there was a span of 15 bases. Germline CDR1 reads KGHSH; CDR2 reads LQKENI. The CDR3 runs to 12 residues. The CDR3 loop is CASSIPHGEQFF. DNA of the CDR3: TGTGCCAGTTCTATTCCCCACGGTGAGCAGTTCTTC.

This clone appeared a few times. The chain has TRBV4-2 and TRBJ2-1, with TRBD1 as a possible D gene (6 bases). Trimming left V 4 bases short and J 3 bases short, with 13 bases between. The germline V gene has CDR1 LGHNA and CDR2 YNFKEQ. This CDR3 has 15 residues. The CDR3 DNA sequence: TGTGCCAGCAGCCCAGGGGAACAGGACTACAATGAGCAGTTCTTC. This gives the protein CASSPGEQDYNEQFF.

This clone came up a few times. The chain has TRBV27 and TRBJ2-2, with D perhaps TRBD1 (5 bases). The germline V and J ends were trimmed by 6 bases and 3 bases, with 11 bases remaining between them. Per germline, CDR1 MNHEY and CDR2 SMNVEV (reference sequence). The CDR3 has 14 amino acids. CDR3 protein: CASRSTGYTGELFF. CDR3 DNA: TGTGCCAGCAGGTCTACAGGTTACACCGGGGAGCTGTTTTTT.

The V gene is TRBV2, the J gene TRBJ2-5; the match to TRBD1 covers 7 bases. The CDR3 is 14 residues long. The germline gives CDR1 SNHLY, CDR2 FYNNEI. The junction had 9 bases not matched to a gene; V was cut back by 10 bases and J by 1 base. The CDR3 sequence is CATTPDRSQETQYF. The CDR3 coding sequence is TGTGCCACCACTCCGGACAGGTCCCAAGAGACCCAGTACTTC.

The rearrangement uses TRBV6-6 and TRBJ2-2; D gene ambiguous. The V gene's germline CDR1 is MNHNY and CDR2 SVGAGI (reference sequence). V lost 5 bases and J 4 bases, leaving 11 bases between the germline ends. CDR3 length: 14 amino acids. DNA of the CDR3: TGTGCCAGCAGTGTGCTAGAAAGCACCGGGGAGCTGTTTTTT. Its protein product is CASSVLESTGELFF.

The chain carries TRBV5-1 and TRBJ1-1, with D maybe TRBD1 (6 bases). V was trimmed by 4 bases and J by 0 bases, leaving 13 bases between them. Germline CDR1 is SGHRS and CDR2 is YFSETQ. CDR3 length equals 15 residues. The CDR3 spells CASSPPDSLNTEAFF. The CDR3 DNA follows: TGCGCCAGCAGCCCGCCGGACAGCCTGAACACTGAAGCTTTCTTT.

This chain links TRBV7-9 with TRBJ1-5, with D perhaps TRBD1 (5 bases). This CDR3 spans 17 amino acids. Per the germline V gene, CDR1 is SEHNR and CDR2 is FQNEAQ (reference sequence). V lost 1 base and J 3 bases, leaving 16 bases between the germline ends. CDR3 sequence (DNA): TGTGCCAGCAGCTTAGGGGTCGGGCAGGGTAACAATCAGCCCCAGCATTTT. This translates into CASSLGVGQGNNQPQHF.